This passage covers 17 T cell receptor beta chains from one sample sequenced in a study of T cells after posttransplantation cyclophosphamide. Using immunoSEQ multiplex PCR, the repertoire was profiled, and TCRdb retains in-frame clones only, with some absent. Here the sample spans roughly 17,000 clones, over 65% being singletons. Sequenced sample: memory CD4+ T cells sorted from blood. Source of these receptors: a man younger than 40 in good health and a related stem cell transplant donor.

This clone was picked up one time. This same CDR3 is encoded by further DNA sequences in the sample. V is TRBV6-6 and J is TRBJ1-6; D remains ambiguous. The CDR3 length is 14 residues. CDR1 MNHNY and CDR2 SVGAGI come from the germline V gene (reference sequence). Trimming removed 5 bases from V and 3 bases from J, with 8 bases in between. CDR3 bases: TGTGCCAGCAGTCTGGAGGGCTATAATTCACCCCTCCACTTT. Translating gives CASSLEGYNSPLHF.

V usage is TRBV5-5 and J usage is TRBJ2-3; D unclear. Germline assignment: CDR1 SGHKS and CDR2 YYEKEE (reference sequence). The CDR3 extends over 14 amino acids. V dropped 2 bases and J dropped 8 bases, with 15 bases sitting between them. The CDR3 bases are TGTGCCAGCAGCTTATTAGACTCTCCTCTTACGCAGTATTTT. This gives the protein CASSLLDSPLTQYF.

The rearrangement joins TRBV28 to TRBJ1-5; D is perhaps TRBD1 (5 bases). V dropped 6 bases and J dropped 4 bases, with 10 bases sitting between them. Germline lookup yields CDR1 MDHEN and CDR2 SYDVKM. The CDR3 has 13 residues. The CDR3 loop is CASRGRRNQPQHF. For the CDR3, the DNA is TGTGCCAGCAGGGGGCGGCGAAATCAGCCCCAGCATTTT.

This chain joins TRBV7-2 and TRBJ1-6, with D possibly TRBD1 on 5 matching bases. There are 14 residues in the CDR3. Germline V gives CDR1 SGHTA, CDR2 FQGNSA. Trimming removed 2 bases at V and 7 bases at J, with 9 bases between. This chain's CDR3 is CASSLSRGNSPLHF. In nucleotides, the CDR3 is TGTGCCAGCAGCTTAAGTCGGGGGAATTCACCCCTCCACTTT.

The V gene is TRBV9, the J gene TRBJ1-6; D perhaps matches TRBD1 (5 bases). CDR3 length: 16 amino acids. With 0 bases removed from V and 2 bases from J, the gap between germline ends came to 9 bases. Germline CDR1 SGDLS, CDR2 YYNGEE. CDR3 nucleotides: TGTGCCAGCAGCGTAGGACAGAGCGCCTATAATTCACCCCTCCACTTT. It codes for CASSVGQSAYNSPLHF.

CDR3 sequence reads: CASSARDRERSYNEQFF. CDR3 nucleotide sequence: TGTGCCAGCAGTGCCCGGGACAGGGAACGCTCCTACAATGAGCAGTTCTTC. The chain recombines TRBV25-1 with TRBJ2-1; TRBD1 matches 9 bases. This CDR3 has 17 residues. The junction had 7 bases not matched to a gene; V was cut back by 4 bases and J by 0 bases. Germline values: CDR1 MGHDK, CDR2 SYGVNS.

CDR3 nucleotide sequence: TGTGCCAGCTCACCAACAGGAAGTGAGCAGTTCTTC. This gives the protein CASSPTGSEQFF. The genes are TRBV18 and TRBJ2-1; D is perhaps TRBD1 (5 bases). The V and J ends lost 2 bases and 9 bases respectively, with 8 bases between them. The germline CDR1 and CDR2 sequences are KGHSH and LQKENI. The CDR3 totals 12 residues.

The chain recombines TRBV5-6 with TRBJ1-5; D gene unclear. The V gene lost 4 bases and the J gene lost 4 bases, with 12 bases spanning the gap. There are 14 residues in the CDR3. CDR1 and CDR2 from the germline V gene are SGHDT and YYEEEE. The CDR3 is CASSMMGPNQPQHF. As DNA, the CDR3 is TGTGCCAGCAGCATGATGGGCCCAAATCAGCCCCAGCATTTT. The whole variable domain, filled in from reference TRBV5-6 and TRBJ1-5, reads DAGVTQSPTHLIKTRGQQVTLRCSPKSGHDTVSWYQQALGQGPQFIFQYYEEEERQRGNFPDRFSGHQFPNYSSELNVNALLLGDSALYLCASSMMGPNQPQHFGDGTRLSIL.

The chain is built from TRBV28 and TRBJ1-5; D gene unclear. Germline V gene sequence: CDR1 MDHEN, CDR2 SYDVKM. V dropped 1 base and J dropped 4 bases, with 5 bases sitting between them. This CDR3 region has 13 residues. The CDR3 is CASSLFENQPQHF. Written as DNA, the CDR3 is TGTGCCAGCAGTTTATTTGAGAATCAGCCCCAGCATTTT.

The chain combines TRBV5-6 with TRBJ2-2; a weak D match, TRBD2 (6 bases). Germline CDR1 SGHDT, CDR2 YYEEEE. This CDR3 spans 15 amino acids. The germline V and J ends were trimmed by 2 bases and 1 base, with 9 bases remaining between them. Here the CDR3 DNA reads TGTGCCAGCAGCTTTTGGCGGGGGAACACCGGGGAGCTGTTTTTT. It yields the protein CASSFWRGNTGELFF.

The CDR3 nucleotides are TGTGCCATCAAAGAACTAGCGGCCTACAATGAGCAGTTCTTC. Protein: CAIKELAAYNEQFF. This chain connects TRBV10-3 to TRBJ2-1, with 8 bases identical to TRBD2. Per germline, CDR1 ENHRY and CDR2 SYGVKD. CDR3 length: 14 residues. The J segment lost 2 bases and the V segment lost 7 bases, leaving 4 bases of the junction unmatched.

In this sample, this clone turned up once. This rearrangement joins TRBV7-3 to TRBJ2-2; 9 bases align to TRBD2. Germline lookup yields CDR1 SGHTA and CDR2 FQGTGA. The trim removed 5 bases at V and 6 bases at J, leaving 10 bases unmatched. The CDR3 is 16 amino acids. The CDR3 protein is CASSEMGGGAAGELFF. CDR3 nucleotide sequence: TGTGCCAGCAGCGAAATGGGCGGGGGGGCCGCCGGGGAGCTGTTTTTT.

The table lists this clone with a count of one. The chain has TRBV5-8 and TRBJ1-2; 8 bases line up with TRBD1. Germline V CDR1 and CDR2: SGHTS, YDEGEE. The CDR3 is made up of 13 amino acids. Losses at the gene ends were 5 bases for V and 10 bases for J; bases not matched to a gene: 10. This CDR3 reads CASRQTGASAYTF. The CDR3 nucleotides are TGTGCCAGCAGACAGACAGGGGCCTCGGCCTACACCTTC.

The chain employs TRBV2 and TRBJ1-2; D might be TRBD1 (5 bases). Germline V CDR1 and CDR2: SNHLY, FYNNEI. The CDR3 loop spans 16 amino acids. Trimming took off 6 bases at V and 1 base at J, with 18 bases between the two ends. This CDR3 is CASRDMTTKINYGYTF. The CDR3 DNA reads as TGTGCCAGCAGGGACATGACCACTAAAATTAACTATGGCTACACCTTC.

V is TRBV5-1 and J is TRBJ2-1, with TRBD1 as a possible D gene (6 bases). The ends were cut back, 0 bases at V and 4 bases at J, with 11 bases in the middle. The CDR3 extends over 15 amino acids. Germline assignment: CDR1 SGHRS and CDR2 YFSETQ. CDR3 nucleotide sequence: TGCGCCAGCAGCTTGGGACTGGGGGCTTACAATGAGCAGTTCTTC. It yields the protein CASSLGLGAYNEQFF.

This chain links TRBV10-3 with TRBJ2-7, with D tentatively TRBD1 (6 bases). Between the trimmed V and J ends, which lost 1 base and 5 bases, there was a span of 9 bases. The germline gives CDR1 ENHRY, CDR2 SYGVKD. The CDR3 is 13 amino acids. The CDR3 loop reads CAISEFSGDEQYF. CDR3 bases: TGTGCCATCAGTGAGTTCTCAGGGGACGAGCAGTACTTC.

The V call is TRBV7-2, the J call TRBJ2-7; 12 bases agree with TRBD2. The germline V gene encodes CDR1 SGHTA and CDR2 FQGNSA. V shed 3 bases and J 2 bases; nucleotides not matched to a gene: 8. The CDR3 consists of 17 residues. The CDR3 DNA sequence: TGTGCCAGCAGCTTCAAAACCGGACTAGCGGGAACCTACGAGCAGTACTTC. It encodes CASSFKTGLAGTYEQYF.